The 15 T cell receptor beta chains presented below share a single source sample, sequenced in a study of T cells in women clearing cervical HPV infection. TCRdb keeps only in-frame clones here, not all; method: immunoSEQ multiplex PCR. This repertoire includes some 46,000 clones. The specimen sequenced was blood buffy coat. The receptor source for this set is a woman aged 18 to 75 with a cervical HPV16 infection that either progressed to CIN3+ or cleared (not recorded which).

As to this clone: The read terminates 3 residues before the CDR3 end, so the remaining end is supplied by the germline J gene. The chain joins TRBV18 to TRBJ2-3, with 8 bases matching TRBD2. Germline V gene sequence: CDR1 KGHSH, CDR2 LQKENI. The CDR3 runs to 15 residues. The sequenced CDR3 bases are TGTGCCAGCTCACCAGCAAGCGGGAGAGCAGCGACG. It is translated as CASSPASGRAAT. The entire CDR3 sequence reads CASSPASGRAATQYF.

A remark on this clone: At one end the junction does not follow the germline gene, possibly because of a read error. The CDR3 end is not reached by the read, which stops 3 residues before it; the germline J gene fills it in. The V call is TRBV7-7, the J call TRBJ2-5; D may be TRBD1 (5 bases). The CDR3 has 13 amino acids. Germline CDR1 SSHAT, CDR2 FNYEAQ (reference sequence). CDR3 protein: CASSQDTQETQYF. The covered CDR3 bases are TGTGCTAGCAGCCAGGACACACAAGAGACC. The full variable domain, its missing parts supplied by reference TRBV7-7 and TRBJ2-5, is GAGVSQSPRYKVTKRGQDVTLRCDPISSHATLYWYQQALGQGPEFLTYFNYEAQPDKSGLPSDRFSAERPEGSISTLTIQRTEQRDSAMYRCASSQDTQETQYFGPGTRLLVL.

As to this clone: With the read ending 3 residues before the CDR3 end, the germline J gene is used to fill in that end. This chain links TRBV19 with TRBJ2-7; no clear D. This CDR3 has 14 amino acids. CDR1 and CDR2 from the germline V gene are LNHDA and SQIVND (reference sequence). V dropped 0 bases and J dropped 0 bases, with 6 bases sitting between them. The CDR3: CASSIDPSSYEQYF. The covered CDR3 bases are TGTGCCAGTAGTATAGATCCCTCCTCCTACGAG.

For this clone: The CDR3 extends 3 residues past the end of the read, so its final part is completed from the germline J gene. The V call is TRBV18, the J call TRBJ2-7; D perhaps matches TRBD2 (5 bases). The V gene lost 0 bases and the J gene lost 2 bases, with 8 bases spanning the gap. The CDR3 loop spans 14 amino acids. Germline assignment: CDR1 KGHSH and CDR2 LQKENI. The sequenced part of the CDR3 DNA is TGTGCCAGCTCACCACCCATCGGGGCCTACGAG. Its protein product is CASSPPIGAYE. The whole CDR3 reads CASSPPIGAYEQYF. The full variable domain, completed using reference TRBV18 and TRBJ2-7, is NAGVMQNPRHLVRRRGQEARLRCSPMKGHSHVYWYRQLPEEGLKFMVYLQKENIIDESGMPKERFSAEFPKEGPSILRIQQVVRGDSAAYFCASSPPIGAYEQYFGPGTRLTVT.

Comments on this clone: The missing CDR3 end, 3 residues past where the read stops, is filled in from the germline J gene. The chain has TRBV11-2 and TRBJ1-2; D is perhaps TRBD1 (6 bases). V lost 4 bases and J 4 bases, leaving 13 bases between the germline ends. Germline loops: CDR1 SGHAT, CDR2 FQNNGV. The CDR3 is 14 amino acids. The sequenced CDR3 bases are TGTGCCAGCAGCTCCCCCAGGGGAACCTATGGC. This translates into CASSSPRGTYG. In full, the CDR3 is CASSSPRGTYGYTF.

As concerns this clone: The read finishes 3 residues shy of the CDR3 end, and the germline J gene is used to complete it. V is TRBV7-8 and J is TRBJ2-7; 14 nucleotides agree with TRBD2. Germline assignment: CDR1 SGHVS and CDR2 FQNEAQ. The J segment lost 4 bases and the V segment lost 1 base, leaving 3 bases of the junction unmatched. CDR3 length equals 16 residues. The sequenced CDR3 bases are TGTGCCAGCAGCTTAGGGGGACTAGCGGGAGCGTACGAG. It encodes CASSLGGLAGAYE. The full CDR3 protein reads CASSLGGLAGAYEQYF.

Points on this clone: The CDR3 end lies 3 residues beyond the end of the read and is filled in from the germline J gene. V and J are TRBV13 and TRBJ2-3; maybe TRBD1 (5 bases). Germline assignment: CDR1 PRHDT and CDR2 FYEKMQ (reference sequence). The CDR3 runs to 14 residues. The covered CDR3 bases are TGTGCCAGCAGCTCCGGACACCTAAATCAGCCG. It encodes CASSSGHLNQP. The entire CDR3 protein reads CASSSGHLNQPQYF.

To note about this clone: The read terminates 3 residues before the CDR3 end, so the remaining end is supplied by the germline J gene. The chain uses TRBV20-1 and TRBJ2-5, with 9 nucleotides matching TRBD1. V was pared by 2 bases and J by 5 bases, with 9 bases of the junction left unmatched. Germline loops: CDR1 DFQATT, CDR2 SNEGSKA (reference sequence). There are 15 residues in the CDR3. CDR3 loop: CSARRGTGGAETQYF. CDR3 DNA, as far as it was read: TGCAGTGCTAGACGGGGAACAGGGGGCGCGGAGACC.

The part of the CDR3 DNA that was read is TGTGCCACCCGCGAGTTCACTGAA. As protein: CATREFTE. The whole CDR3 is CATREFTEAFF. J is TRBJ1-1 and V is TRBV6-2 or TRBV6-3; D unclear. With the read ending 3 residues before the CDR3 end, the germline J gene is used to fill in that end. The V gene lost 10 bases and the J gene lost 4 bases, with 10 bases spanning the gap. The germline V gene encodes CDR1 MNHEY and CDR2 SVGEGT. The CDR3 is 11 amino acids.

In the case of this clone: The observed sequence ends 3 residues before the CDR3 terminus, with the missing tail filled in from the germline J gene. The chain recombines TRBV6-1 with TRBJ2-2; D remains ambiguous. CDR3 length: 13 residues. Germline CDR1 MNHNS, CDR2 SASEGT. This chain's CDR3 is CASSARTNEKLFF. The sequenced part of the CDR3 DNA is TGTGCCAGCAGTGCGCGAACTAATGAAAAG.

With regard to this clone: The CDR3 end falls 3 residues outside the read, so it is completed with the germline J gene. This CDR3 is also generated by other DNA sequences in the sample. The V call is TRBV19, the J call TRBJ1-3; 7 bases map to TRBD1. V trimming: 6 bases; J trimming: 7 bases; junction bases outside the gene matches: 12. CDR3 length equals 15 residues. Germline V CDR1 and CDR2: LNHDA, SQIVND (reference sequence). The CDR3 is CASRRTGAAGNTIYF. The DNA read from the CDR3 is TGTGCCAGTAGAAGAACAGGGGCGGCGGGGAACACC.

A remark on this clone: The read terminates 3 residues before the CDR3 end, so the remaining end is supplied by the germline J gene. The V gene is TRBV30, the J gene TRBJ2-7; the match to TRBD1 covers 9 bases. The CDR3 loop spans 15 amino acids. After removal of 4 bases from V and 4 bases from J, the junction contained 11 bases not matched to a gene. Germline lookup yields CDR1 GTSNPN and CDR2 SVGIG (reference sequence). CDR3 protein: CAWTTIPGQGYEQYF. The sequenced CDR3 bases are TGTGCCTGGACCACAATCCCGGGACAGGGATACGAG.

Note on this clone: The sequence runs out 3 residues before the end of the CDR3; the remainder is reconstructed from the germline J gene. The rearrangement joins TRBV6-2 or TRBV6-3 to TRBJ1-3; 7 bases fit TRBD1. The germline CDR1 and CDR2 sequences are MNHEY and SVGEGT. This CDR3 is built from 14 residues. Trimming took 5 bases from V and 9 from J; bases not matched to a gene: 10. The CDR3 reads CASSQQGRYGTIYF. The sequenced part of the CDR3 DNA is TGTGCCAGCAGTCAACAGGGGCGTTACGGCACC.

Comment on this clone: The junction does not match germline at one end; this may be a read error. CDR3 in amino acids: CASSFSVSSTDTQYF. CDR3 DNA, as far as it was read: TGTGCTAGCAGCTTCTCTGTCTCTAGCACAGATACG. The chain links TRBV7-7 to TRBJ2-3; no reliable D call. The read halts 3 residues ahead of the CDR3 end, with the missing end drawn from the germline J gene. Germline assignment: CDR1 SSHAT and CDR2 FNYEAQ (reference sequence). CDR3 length equals 15 residues.

CDR3 sequence reads: CASSAHTGGPEQFF. Partial CDR3 DNA: TGTGCCAGCAGTGCCCACACAGGGGGCCCTGAG. The rearrangement links TRBV6-1 to TRBJ2-1; 9 bases agree with TRBD1. The sequenced fragment ends 3 residues before the CDR3 boundary, so the rest is inferred from the germline J gene. The trim removed 4 bases at V and 9 bases at J, leaving 7 bases unmatched. Germline values: CDR1 MNHNS, CDR2 SASEGT. The CDR3 extends over 14 amino acids.